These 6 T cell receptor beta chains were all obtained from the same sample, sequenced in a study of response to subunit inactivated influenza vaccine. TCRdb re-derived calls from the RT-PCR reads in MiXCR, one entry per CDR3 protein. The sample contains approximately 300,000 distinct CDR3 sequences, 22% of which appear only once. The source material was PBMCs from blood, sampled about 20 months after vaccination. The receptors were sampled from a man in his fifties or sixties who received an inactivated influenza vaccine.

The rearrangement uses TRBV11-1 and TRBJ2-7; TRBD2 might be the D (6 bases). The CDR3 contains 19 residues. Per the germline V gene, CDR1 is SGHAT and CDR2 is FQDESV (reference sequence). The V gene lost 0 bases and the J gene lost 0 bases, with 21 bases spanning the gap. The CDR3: CASSLAEGLGWTISYEQYF. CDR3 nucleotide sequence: TGTGCCAGCAGCTTAGCGGAGGGTTTAGGTTGGACAATCTCCTACGAGCAGTACTTC.

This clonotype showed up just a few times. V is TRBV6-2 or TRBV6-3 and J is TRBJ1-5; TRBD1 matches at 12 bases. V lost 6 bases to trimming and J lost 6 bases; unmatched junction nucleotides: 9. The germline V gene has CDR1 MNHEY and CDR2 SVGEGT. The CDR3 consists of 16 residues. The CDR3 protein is CASRGTGGIGGQPQHF. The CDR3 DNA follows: TGTGCCAGCAGGGGGACAGGGGGCATCGGAGGTCAGCCCCAGCATTTT.

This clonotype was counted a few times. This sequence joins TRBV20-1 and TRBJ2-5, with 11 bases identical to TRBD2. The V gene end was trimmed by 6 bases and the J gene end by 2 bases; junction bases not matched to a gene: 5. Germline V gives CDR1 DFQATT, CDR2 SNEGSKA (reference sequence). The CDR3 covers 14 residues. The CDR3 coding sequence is TGCAGTGCCCTGGGACTAGCGGATCAAGAGACCCAGTACTTC. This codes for CSALGLADQETQYF.

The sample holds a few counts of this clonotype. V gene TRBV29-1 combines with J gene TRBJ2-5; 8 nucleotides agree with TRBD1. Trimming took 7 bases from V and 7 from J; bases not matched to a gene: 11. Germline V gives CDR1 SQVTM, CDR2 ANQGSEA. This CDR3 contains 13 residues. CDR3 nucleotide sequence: TGCAGCGGTTACGATCAGGGGGCCGGGACCCAGTACTTC. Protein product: CSGYDQGAGTQYF.

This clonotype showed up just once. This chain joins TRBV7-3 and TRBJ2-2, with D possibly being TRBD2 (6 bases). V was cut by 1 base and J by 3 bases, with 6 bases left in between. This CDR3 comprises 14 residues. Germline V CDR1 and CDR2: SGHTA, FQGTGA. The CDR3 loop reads CASSLIADTGELFF. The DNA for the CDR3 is TGTGCCAGCAGCTTAATAGCGGACACCGGGGAGCTGTTTTTT.

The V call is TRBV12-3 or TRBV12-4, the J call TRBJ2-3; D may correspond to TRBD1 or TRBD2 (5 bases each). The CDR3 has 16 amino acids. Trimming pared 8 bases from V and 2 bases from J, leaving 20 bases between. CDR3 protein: CASSVLLGAHTDTQYF. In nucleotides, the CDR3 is TGTGCCAGCTCAGTTTTACTCGGGGCCCACACAGATACGCAGTATTTT.